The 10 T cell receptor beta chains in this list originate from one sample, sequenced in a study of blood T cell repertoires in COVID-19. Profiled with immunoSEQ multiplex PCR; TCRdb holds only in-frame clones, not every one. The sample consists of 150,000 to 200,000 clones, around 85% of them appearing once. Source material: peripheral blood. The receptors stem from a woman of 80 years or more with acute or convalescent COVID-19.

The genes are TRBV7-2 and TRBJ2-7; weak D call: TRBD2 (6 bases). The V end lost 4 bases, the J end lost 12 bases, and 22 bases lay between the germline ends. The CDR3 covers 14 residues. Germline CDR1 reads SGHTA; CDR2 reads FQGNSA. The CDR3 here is CASSWGPSAGSGYF. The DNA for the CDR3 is TGTGCCAGCAGCTGGGGCCCTAGCGCTGGGTCGGGGTACTTC. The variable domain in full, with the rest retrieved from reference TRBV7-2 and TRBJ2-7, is GAGVSQSPSNKVTEKGKDVELRCDPISGHTALYWYRQSLGQGLEFLIYFQGNSAPDKSGLPSDRFSAERTGGSVSTLTIQRTQQEDSAVYLCASSWGPSAGSGYFGPGTRLTVT.

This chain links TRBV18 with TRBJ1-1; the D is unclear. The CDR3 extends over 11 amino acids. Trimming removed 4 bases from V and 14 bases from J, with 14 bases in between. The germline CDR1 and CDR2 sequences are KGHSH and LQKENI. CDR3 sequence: CASSRRVQAFF. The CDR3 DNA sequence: TGTGCCAGCTCACGGCGCGTTCAGGCGTTCTTT.

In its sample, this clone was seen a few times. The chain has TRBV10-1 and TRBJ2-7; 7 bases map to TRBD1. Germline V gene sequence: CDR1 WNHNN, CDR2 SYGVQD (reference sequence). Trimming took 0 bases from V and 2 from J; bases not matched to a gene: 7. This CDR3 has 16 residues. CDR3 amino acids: CASSESPGQQAYEQYF. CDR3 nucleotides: TGCGCCAGCAGTGAGTCGCCGGGACAGCAGGCCTACGAGCAGTACTTC.

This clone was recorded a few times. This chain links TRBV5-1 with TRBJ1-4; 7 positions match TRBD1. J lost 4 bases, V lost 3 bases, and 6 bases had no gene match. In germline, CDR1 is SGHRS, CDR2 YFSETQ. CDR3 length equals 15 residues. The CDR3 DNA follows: TGCGCCAGCAGCTCCGGGACAGTCAATAATGAAAAACTGTTTTTT. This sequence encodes CASSSGTVNNEKLFF.

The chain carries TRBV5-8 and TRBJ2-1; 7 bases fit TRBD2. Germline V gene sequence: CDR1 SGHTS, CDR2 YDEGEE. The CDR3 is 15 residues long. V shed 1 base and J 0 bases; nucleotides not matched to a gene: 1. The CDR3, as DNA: TGTGCCAGCAGCTTGTCGGGGGGCTCCTACAATGAGCAGTTCTTC. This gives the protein CASSLSGGSYNEQFF.

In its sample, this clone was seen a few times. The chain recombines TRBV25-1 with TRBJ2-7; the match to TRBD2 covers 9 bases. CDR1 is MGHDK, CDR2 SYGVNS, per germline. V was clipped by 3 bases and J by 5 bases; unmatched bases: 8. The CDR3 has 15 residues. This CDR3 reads CASSELGLANNEQYF. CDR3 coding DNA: TGTGCCAGCAGTGAGCTAGGACTAGCGAACAACGAGCAGTACTTC.

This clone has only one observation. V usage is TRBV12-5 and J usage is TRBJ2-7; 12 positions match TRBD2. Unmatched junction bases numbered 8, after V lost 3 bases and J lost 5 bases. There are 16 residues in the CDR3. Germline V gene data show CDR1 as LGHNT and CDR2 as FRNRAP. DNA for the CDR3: TGTGCTAGTGGTTTTGCTAGCGGGGGGGCTTCCCACGAGCAGTACTTC. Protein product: CASGFASGGASHEQYF. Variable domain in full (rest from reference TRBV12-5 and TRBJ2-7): DARVTQTPRHKVTEMGQEVTMRCQPILGHNTVFWYRQTMMQGLELLAYFRNRAPLDDSGMPKDRFSAEMPDATLATLKIQPSEPRDSAVYFCASGFASGGASHEQYFGPGTRLTVT.

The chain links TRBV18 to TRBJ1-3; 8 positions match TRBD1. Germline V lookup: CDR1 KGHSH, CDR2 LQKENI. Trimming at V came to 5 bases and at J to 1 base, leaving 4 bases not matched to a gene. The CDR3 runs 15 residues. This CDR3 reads CASSATGDSGNTIYF. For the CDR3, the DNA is TGTGCCAGCTCAGCGACAGGGGATTCTGGAAACACCATATATTTT.

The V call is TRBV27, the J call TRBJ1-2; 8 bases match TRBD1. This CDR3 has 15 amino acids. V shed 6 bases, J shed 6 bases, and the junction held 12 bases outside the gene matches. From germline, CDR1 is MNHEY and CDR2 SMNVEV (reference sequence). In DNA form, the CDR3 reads TGTGCCAGCAGGGGACAGGCTCTGCGGGTGGATGGCTACACCTTC. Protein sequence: CASRGQALRVDGYTF.

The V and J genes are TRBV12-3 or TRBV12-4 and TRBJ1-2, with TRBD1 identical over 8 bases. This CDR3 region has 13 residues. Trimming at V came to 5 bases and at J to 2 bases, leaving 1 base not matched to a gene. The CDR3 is CASSRTGNYGYTF. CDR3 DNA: TGTGCCAGCAGTCGGACAGGGAACTATGGCTACACCTTC.